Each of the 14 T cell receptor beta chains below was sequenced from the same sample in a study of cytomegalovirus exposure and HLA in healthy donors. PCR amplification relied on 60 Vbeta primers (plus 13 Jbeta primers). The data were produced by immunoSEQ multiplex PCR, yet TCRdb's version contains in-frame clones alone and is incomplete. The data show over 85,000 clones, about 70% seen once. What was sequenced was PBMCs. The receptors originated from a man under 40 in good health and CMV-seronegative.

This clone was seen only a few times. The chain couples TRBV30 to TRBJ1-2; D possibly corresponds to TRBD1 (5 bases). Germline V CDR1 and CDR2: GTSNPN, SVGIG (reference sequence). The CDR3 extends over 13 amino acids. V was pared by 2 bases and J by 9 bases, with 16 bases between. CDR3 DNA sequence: TGTGCCTGGAGTATGGGGGGTACTAGGCGCTACACCTTC. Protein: CAWSMGGTRRYTF.

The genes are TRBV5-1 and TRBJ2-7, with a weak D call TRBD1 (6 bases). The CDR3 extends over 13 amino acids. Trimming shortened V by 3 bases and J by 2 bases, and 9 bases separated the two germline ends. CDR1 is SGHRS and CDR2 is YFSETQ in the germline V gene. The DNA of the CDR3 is TGCGCCAGCAGCTCAGGGGTCACCTACGAGCAGTACTTC. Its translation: CASSSGVTYEQYF. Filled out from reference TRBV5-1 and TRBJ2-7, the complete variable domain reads KAGVTQTPRYLIKTRGQQVTLSCSPISGHRSVSWYQQTPGQGLQFLFEYFSETQRNKGNFPGRFSGRQFSNSRSEMNVSTLELGDSALYLCASSSGVTYEQYFGPGTRLTVT.

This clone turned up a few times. For the CDR3, the DNA is TGTGCCAGCAGCAGGGGCCACGGCCAAGAGACCCAGTACTTC. Translated, it gives CASSRGHGQETQYF. The V gene is TRBV7-3, the J gene TRBJ2-5; the D gene is possibly TRBD1 (5 bases). Germline V CDR1 and CDR2: SGHTA, FQGTGA. The length of the CDR3 is 14 residues. Trimming left V 5 bases short and J 1 base short, with 11 bases between.

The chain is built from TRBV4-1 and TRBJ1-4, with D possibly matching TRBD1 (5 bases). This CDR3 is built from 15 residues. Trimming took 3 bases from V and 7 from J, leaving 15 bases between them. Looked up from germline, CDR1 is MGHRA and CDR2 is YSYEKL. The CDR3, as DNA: TGCGCCAGCAGCCACCTATCGGCAGGGCTTGAAAAACTGTTTTTT. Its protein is CASSHLSAGLEKLFF.

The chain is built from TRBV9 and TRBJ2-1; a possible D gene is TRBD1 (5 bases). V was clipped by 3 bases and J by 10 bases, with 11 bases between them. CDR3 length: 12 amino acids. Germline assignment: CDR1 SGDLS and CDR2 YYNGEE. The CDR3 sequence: CASSGTIQEQFF. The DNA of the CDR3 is TGTGCCAGCAGCGGGACAATTCAGGAGCAGTTCTTC. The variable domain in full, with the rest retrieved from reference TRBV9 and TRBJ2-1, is DSGVTQTPKHLITATGQRVTLRCSPRSGDLSVYWYQQSLDQGLQFLIQYYNGEERAKGNILERFSAQQFPDLHSELNLSSLELGDSALYFCASSGTIQEQFFGPGTRLTVL.

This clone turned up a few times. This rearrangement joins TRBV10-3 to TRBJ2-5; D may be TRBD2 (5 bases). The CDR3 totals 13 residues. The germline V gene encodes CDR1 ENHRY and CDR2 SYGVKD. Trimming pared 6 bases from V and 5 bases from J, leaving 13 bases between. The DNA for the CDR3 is TGTGCCATCAGGACGGGGTTAGGGGAGACCCAGTACTTC. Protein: CAIRTGLGETQYF.

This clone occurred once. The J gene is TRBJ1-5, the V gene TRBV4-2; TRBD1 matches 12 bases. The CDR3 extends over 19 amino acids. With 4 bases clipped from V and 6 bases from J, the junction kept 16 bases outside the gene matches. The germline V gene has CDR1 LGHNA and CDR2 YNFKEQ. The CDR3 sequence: CASSRLSAGTGGAGQPQHF. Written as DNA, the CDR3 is TGTGCCAGCAGCCGTCTCTCCGCGGGGACAGGGGGCGCCGGTCAGCCCCAGCATTTT.

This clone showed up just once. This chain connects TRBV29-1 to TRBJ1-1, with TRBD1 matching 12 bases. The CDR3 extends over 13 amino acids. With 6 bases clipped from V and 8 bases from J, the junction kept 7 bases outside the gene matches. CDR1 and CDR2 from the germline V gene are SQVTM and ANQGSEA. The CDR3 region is CSVAYGTGGEAFF. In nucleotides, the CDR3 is TGCAGCGTCGCATACGGGACAGGGGGCGAAGCTTTCTTT.

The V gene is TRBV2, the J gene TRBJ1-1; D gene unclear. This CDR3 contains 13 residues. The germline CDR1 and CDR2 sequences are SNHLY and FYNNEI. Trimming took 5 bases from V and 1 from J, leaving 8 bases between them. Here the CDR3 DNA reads TGTGCCAGCAGTCGGCAGGAGAACACTGAAGCTTTCTTT. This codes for CASSRQENTEAFF.

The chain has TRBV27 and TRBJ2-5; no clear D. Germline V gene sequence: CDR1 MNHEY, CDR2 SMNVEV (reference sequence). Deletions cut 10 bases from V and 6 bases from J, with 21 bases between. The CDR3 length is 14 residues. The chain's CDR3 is CATTPSGSEKTQYF. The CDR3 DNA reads TGTGCCACCACTCCCTCCGGTAGTGAAAAGACCCAGTACTTC.

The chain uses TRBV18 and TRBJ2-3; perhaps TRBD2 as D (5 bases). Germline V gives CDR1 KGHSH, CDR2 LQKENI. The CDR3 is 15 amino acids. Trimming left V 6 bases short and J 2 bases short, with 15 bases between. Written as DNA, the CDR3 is TGTGCCAGCTCTCTAGGACGGACTTCCACAGATACGCAGTATTTT. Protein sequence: CASSLGRTSTDTQYF.

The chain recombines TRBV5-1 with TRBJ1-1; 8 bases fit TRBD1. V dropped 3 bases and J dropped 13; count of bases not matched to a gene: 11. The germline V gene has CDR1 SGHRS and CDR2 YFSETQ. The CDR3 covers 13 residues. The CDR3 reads CASSSRGGQGDFF. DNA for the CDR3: TGCGCCAGCAGCTCCCGGGGCGGACAGGGCGATTTCTTT.

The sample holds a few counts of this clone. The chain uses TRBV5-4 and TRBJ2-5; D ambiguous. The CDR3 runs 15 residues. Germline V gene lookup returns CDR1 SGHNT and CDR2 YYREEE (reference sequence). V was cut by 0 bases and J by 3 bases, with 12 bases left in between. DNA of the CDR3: TGTGCCAGCAGCTTGGATCTTGCCCGCGAAGAGACCCAGTACTTC. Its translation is CASSLDLAREETQYF.

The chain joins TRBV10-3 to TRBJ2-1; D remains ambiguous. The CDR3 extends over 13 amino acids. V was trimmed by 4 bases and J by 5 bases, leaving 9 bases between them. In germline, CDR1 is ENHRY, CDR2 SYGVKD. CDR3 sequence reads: CAISVAGNNEQFF. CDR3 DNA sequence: TGTGCCATCAGTGTGGCAGGAAACAATGAGCAGTTCTTC.